The next 25 T cell receptor beta chains were all read from a single sample in a study of neurological immune-mediated disorders. Time point reported: longitudinal time-point 3. Each CDR3 protein is one row after TCRdb ran MiXCR on the 5' RACE reads. The sample has about 80,000 distinct CDR3 sequences, 4.3% seen once. The source material was PBMCs. The receptors come from a woman aged 55 to 70 with multiple sclerosis.

The table lists this clonotype with many counts. The J gene is TRBJ1-4, the V gene TRBV10-3; TRBD1 is a possible D gene (5 bases). V lost 5 bases, J lost 14 bases, and 15 bases lay in between. Per the germline V gene, CDR1 is ENHRY and CDR2 is SYGVKD. The length of the CDR3 is 12 residues. CDR3 amino acids: CAISRDGTGLFF. Written as DNA, the CDR3 is TGTGCCATCAGTCGGGACGGAACGGGCCTGTTTTTT.

This clonotype appeared many times. The rearrangement uses TRBV28 and TRBJ2-4; 8 bases fit TRBD1. CDR1 is MDHEN and CDR2 is SYDVKM in the germline V gene. The V segment lost 5 bases and the J segment 7 bases; nucleotides outside the gene matches: 7. The CDR3 has 14 amino acids. The CDR3 protein is CASSPPTGANIQYF. The CDR3 DNA reads as TGTGCCAGCAGTCCCCCGACAGGGGCGAACATTCAGTACTTC.

This clonotype was detected ten times or more. This chain connects TRBV5-1 to TRBJ2-1; the match to TRBD1 covers 9 bases. V lost 7 bases and J lost 0; bases outside the gene matches: 5. The CDR3 is 15 amino acids. Germline assignment: CDR1 SGHRS and CDR2 YFSETQ. The CDR3 loop reads CASSPGQGSYNEQFF. In DNA, the CDR3 is TGCGCCAGCTCGCCGGGACAGGGCTCCTACAATGAGCAGTTCTTC.

This clonotype was observed many times. This chain links TRBV5-6 with TRBJ1-2; 8 nucleotides line up with TRBD1. V lost 4 bases to trimming and J lost 3 bases; unmatched junction nucleotides: 5. The CDR3 runs 14 residues. From germline, CDR1 is SGHDT and CDR2 YYEEEE. The CDR3 DNA follows: TGTGCCAGCAGCCAGGACAGGGACGACTATGGCTACACCTTC. Protein sequence: CASSQDRDDYGYTF.

This clonotype was observed at least ten times. The chain couples TRBV20-1 to TRBJ2-7; possibly TRBD1 for D (5 bases). Germline V gives CDR1 DFQATT, CDR2 SNEGSKA (reference sequence). V was shortened by 0 bases and J by 4 bases, with 19 bases between the two germline ends. The CDR3 has 16 amino acids. The CDR3 spells CSARDLNEQDHYEQYF. CDR3 sequence (DNA): TGCAGTGCTAGAGATCTAAACGAACAGGACCATTACGAGCAGTACTTC.

Comment on this clonotype: A much larger clone sits a single nucleotide away, making a read error possible. The genes are TRBV28 and TRBJ2-3; TRBD2 matches at 7 bases. The germline V gene encodes CDR1 MDHEN and CDR2 SYDVKM. The CDR3 is 17 residues long. CDR3 DNA sequence: TGTGCCAGCATTTTACTCCCCCGGGGGGTCCGCACAGATACGCAGTATTTT. The encoded protein is CASILLPRGVRTDTQYF.

To note about this clonotype: A read error may produce the germline difference seen at one junction end. The V call is TRBV6-2 or TRBV6-3, the J call TRBJ2-7; possibly TRBD1 for D (6 bases). Per germline, CDR1 MNHEY and CDR2 SVGEGT. The CDR3 length is 14 residues. Here the CDR3 reads CASSRNRASHEQYF. DNA of the CDR3: TGTGCCAGCAGTCGAAACAGGGCCTCCCACGAGCAGTACTTC.

This clonotype was observed at least ten times. This chain links TRBV29-1 with TRBJ1-2; no firm D call. Trimming pared 4 bases from V and 5 bases from J, leaving 2 bases between. In germline, CDR1 is SQVTM, CDR2 ANQGSEA. The CDR3 is 9 amino acids. In DNA, the CDR3 is TGCAGCGTTGCTTATGGCTACACCTTC. Translated: CSVAYGYTF. The complete variable domain, with remaining parts taken from reference TRBV29-1 and TRBJ1-2, reads SAVISQKPSRDICQRGTSLTIQCQVDSQVTMMFWYRQQPGQSLTLIATANQGSEATYESGFVIDKFPISRPNLTFSTLTVSNMSPEDSSIYLCSVAYGYTFGSGTRLTVV.

This clonotype was counted only a few times. At one of its ends the junction is not consistent with the germline gene, which may arise from a read error. The gene calls are TRBV7-7 and TRBJ1-4; a weak D match, TRBD1 (5 bases). This CDR3 has 15 residues. CDR1 and CDR2 (germline): SSHAT, FNYEAQ (reference sequence). Written as DNA, the CDR3 is TGTGCTAGCAGCTTGGGGCCCGGCGCGAATGAAAAACTGTTTTTT. Amino acid sequence: CASSLGPGANEKLFF.

This clonotype showed up many times. Here the CDR3 reads CASTLELALPQPQHF. CDR3 coding DNA: TGTGCCAGCACCTTGGAGTTGGCGCTCCCCCAGCCCCAGCATTTT. The V gene is TRBV28, the J gene TRBJ1-5, with D hard to call. Germline assignment: CDR1 MDHEN and CDR2 SYDVKM. The CDR3 contains 15 residues. With 7 bases removed from V and 7 bases from J, the gap between germline ends came to 20 bases.

This clonotype occurred many times. The V gene is TRBV7-9, the J gene TRBJ2-7; 9 positions agree with TRBD1. CDR3 length: 14 amino acids. Looked up from germline, CDR1 is SEHNR and CDR2 is FQNEAQ (reference sequence). Germline trimming cut 4 bases from V and 3 bases from J; bases unmatched to any gene: 4. The CDR3: CASSSYRGRYEQYF. In DNA form, the CDR3 reads TGTGCCAGCAGCTCATACAGGGGGCGCTACGAGCAGTACTTC. Based on the CDR3 plus reference TRBV7-9 and TRBJ2-7, the full variable domain is DTGVSQNPRHKITKRGQNVTFRCDPISEHNRLYWYRQTLGQGPEFLTYFQNEAQLEKSRLLSDRFSAERPKGSFSTLEIQRTEQGDSAMYLCASSSYRGRYEQYFGPGTRLTVT.

At least ten counts were recorded for this clonotype. The chain is built from TRBV9 and TRBJ2-5, with 7 bases matching TRBD2. The CDR3 length is 16 residues. Germline V lookup: CDR1 SGDLS, CDR2 YYNGEE. The V gene end was trimmed by 4 bases and the J gene end by 4 bases; junction bases not matched to a gene: 13. Written as DNA, the CDR3 is TGTGCCAGCAGCAGCGGGGACCTTCTGGGGGGAGAGACCCAGTACTTC. Amino acid sequence: CASSSGDLLGGETQYF.

This clonotype was observed at least ten times. The rearrangement joins TRBV5-1 to TRBJ2-5; either TRBD1 or TRBD2 may fit D (5 bases each). The CDR3 spans 14 residues. Trimming cost V 4 bases and J 1 base, with 11 bases left between them. CDR1 SGHRS and CDR2 YFSETQ come from the germline V gene. This chain's CDR3 is CASSEGPTQETQYF. The CDR3 DNA is TGCGCCAGCAGCGAGGGACCGACCCAAGAGACCCAGTACTTC.

The CDR3 DNA sequence: TGCGCCAGCAGCACCGGGACAGGTTACTATGGCTACACCTTC. Its protein is CASSTGTGYYGYTF. This chain links TRBV5-1 with TRBJ1-2; 8 bases match TRBD1. V was clipped by 4 bases and J by 3 bases; unmatched bases: 5. The CDR3 has 14 residues. Germline CDR1 and CDR2: SGHRS and YFSETQ. Based on the CDR3 plus reference TRBV5-1 and TRBJ1-2, the full variable domain is KAGVTQTPRYLIKTRGQQVTLSCSPISGHRSVSWYQQTPGQGLQFLFEYFSETQRNKGNFPGRFSGRQFSNSRSEMNVSTLELGDSALYLCASSTGTGYYGYTFGSGTRLTVV.

This clonotype was picked up many times. The CDR3 sequence is CASSVAGGHLFF. The CDR3 DNA follows: TGCGCCAGCAGCGTTGCGGGGGGACATTTGTTCTTC. V usage is TRBV5-1 and J usage is TRBJ2-1, with 8 bases lining up with TRBD2. J lost 15 bases, V lost 4 bases, and 9 bases had no gene match. The CDR3 contains 12 residues. Germline V CDR1 and CDR2: SGHRS, YFSETQ.

This clonotype was seen many times. The chain recombines TRBV7-2 with TRBJ1-5; D is undetermined. V was shortened by 8 bases and J by 2 bases, with 7 bases between the two germline ends. The CDR3 totals 12 residues. CDR1 and CDR2 (germline): SGHTA, FQGNSA. CDR3 DNA: TGTGCCAGCGCCAGAGGCAATCAGCCCCAGCATTTT. Translating gives CASARGNQPQHF.

This clonotype was picked up many times. The genes are TRBV20-1 and TRBJ1-1; a weak D match, TRBD1 (6 bases). The CDR3 runs to 14 residues. The V end lost 6 bases, the J end lost 3 bases, and 17 bases lay between the germline ends. The V gene's germline CDR1 is DFQATT and CDR2 SNEGSKA (reference sequence). The CDR3 DNA reads as TGCAGTGCCAGGGGTAGCTCTCAGGACACTGAAGCTTTCTTT. It codes for CSARGSSQDTEAFF.

This clonotype was seen many times. The genes are TRBV12-3 or TRBV12-4 and TRBJ1-1, with D possibly being TRBD1 (6 bases). This CDR3 has 15 amino acids. Trimming took 5 bases from V and 0 from J, leaving 13 bases between them. This CDR3 reads CASSRQTGMNTEAFF. The CDR3 nucleotides read TGTGCCAGCAGTAGACAGACAGGCATGAACACTGAAGCTTTCTTT.

This clonotype was seen repeatedly, ten times or more. The chain links TRBV4-1 to TRBJ1-2, with 8 bases that match TRBD1. CDR1 is MGHRA, CDR2 YSYEKL, per germline. J gave up 2 bases and V 0 bases, and 8 bases lay outside the gene matches. The CDR3 covers 17 residues. CDR3: CASSQDPTRGQNYGYTF. Written as DNA, the CDR3 is TGCGCCAGCAGCCAAGACCCGACCAGGGGGCAAAACTATGGCTACACCTTC.

This clonotype was recorded many times. The rearrangement links TRBV7-2 to TRBJ1-1; D remains unclear. The V end was cut by 3 bases, the J end by 4 bases, with 9 bases between. The CDR3 length is 13 residues. CDR1 SGHTA and CDR2 FQGNSA come from the germline V gene. CDR3 bases: TGTGCCAGCAGCTTCTATGAAGGCACTGAAGCTTTCTTT. Translating gives CASSFYEGTEAFF.

This clonotype has ten or more counts. This rearrangement joins TRBV7-9 to TRBJ1-1, with 8 bases matching TRBD1. The CDR3 loop spans 14 amino acids. Germline CDR1 is SEHNR and CDR2 is FQNEAQ (reference sequence). J gave up 2 bases and V 3 bases, and 2 bases lay outside the gene matches. Written as DNA, the CDR3 is TGTGCCAGCAGCTTGACAGGGGCCAACACTGAAGCTTTCTTT. This gives the protein CASSLTGANTEAFF.

Many counts were recorded for this clonotype. This may arise from a read error, as a much more abundant clone is one base away. The conserved final phenylalanine or tryptophan is absent from the CDR3, which likely points to a read error. The J gene is TRBJ1-2, the V gene TRBV20-1, with D possibly matching TRBD1 (6 bases). V was pared by 6 bases and J by 7 bases, with 18 bases between. Germline lookup yields CDR1 DFQATT and CDR2 SNEGSKA (reference sequence). CDR3 length: 13 residues. CDR3 sequence: CSAPRWAGAGYTL. The CDR3 DNA is TGCAGTGCCCCGCGGTGGGCAGGGGCTGGCTACACCCTC.

J is TRBJ1-5 and V is TRBV6-4; a weak D match, TRBD1 (5 bases). Germline-derived CDR1 and CDR2 are MRHNA and SNTAGT. The CDR3 is 18 residues long. The ends were cut back, 6 bases at V and 1 base at J, with 22 bases in the middle. Here the CDR3 reads CASSRNHGGEGSNQPQHF. The CDR3 DNA sequence: TGTGCCAGCAGCCGGAATCATGGGGGAGAGGGAAGCAATCAGCCCCAGCATTTT.

This clonotype has a count of ten or more. V usage is TRBV5-1 and J usage is TRBJ2-7, with 11 bases that match TRBD1. V lost 2 bases, J lost 6 bases, and 7 bases stayed unmatched. There are 15 residues in the CDR3. In germline, CDR1 is SGHRS, CDR2 YFSETQ. The CDR3 is CASSLGGQGAVEQYF. CDR3 sequence (DNA): TGCGCCAGCAGCTTAGGAGGACAGGGGGCGGTCGAGCAGTACTTC.

This clonotype was seen ten or more times. The chain is built from TRBV28 and TRBJ2-5, with TRBD1 matching over 8 bases. The CDR3 length is 17 residues. Germline V gives CDR1 MDHEN, CDR2 SYDVKM. The V segment lost 3 bases and the J segment 3 bases; nucleotides outside the gene matches: 12. In DNA, the CDR3 is TGTGCCAGCAGTTTCGGCCCGGACAGGGTACAGAAAGAGACCCAGTACTTC. It yields the protein CASSFGPDRVQKETQYF.